The 17 T cell receptor beta chains reported below all come from one sample, sequenced in a study of T cell responses to AZD1222 COVID-19 vaccine. Using immunoSEQ multiplex PCR, the repertoire was profiled, and TCRdb retains in-frame clones only, with some absent. The sample includes over 200,000 clones, 90% to 95% of them seen just once. The sequenced sample was peripheral blood, obtained 28 days after the second dose of the MenACWY control vaccine. The receptor source for this set is an adult who received the MenACWY meningococcal vaccine as a control.

The CDR3 coding sequence is TGTGCCAGCAGCCCGGACAGGGTCCGTGAAAAACTGTTTTTT. It is translated as CASSPDRVREKLFF. The rearrangement links TRBV5-4 to TRBJ1-4, with 8 bases aligning to TRBD1. V lost 4 bases and J lost 7; bases outside the gene matches: 6. Per germline, CDR1 SGHNT and CDR2 YYREEE (reference sequence). The CDR3 has 14 amino acids.

The V and J genes are TRBV4-3 and TRBJ2-2, with 10 bases identical to TRBD2. V trimming: 8 bases; J trimming: 8 bases; junction bases outside the gene matches: 11. CDR1 LGHNA and CDR2 YSLEER come from the germline V gene. The CDR3 has 15 residues. The CDR3 DNA follows: TGCGCCAGCGCCGGTTCAGCGGGGGGGAGTGGGGAGCTGTTTTTT. It encodes CASAGSAGGSGELFF.

V gene TRBV5-6 combines with J gene TRBJ2-7, with D perhaps matching TRBD2 (6 bases). Germline loops: CDR1 SGHDT, CDR2 YYEEEE. V dropped 2 bases and J dropped 7 bases, with 10 bases sitting between them. CDR3 size: 12 residues. CDR3 sequence: CASSFGGIEQYF. The CDR3 nucleotides read TGTGCCAGCAGCTTTGGAGGGATTGAGCAGTACTTC.

In DNA, the CDR3 is TGTGCCAGCAGCGTAGTAGGGGGCCGCGGCTACACCTTC. This gives the protein CASSVVGGRGYTF. V is TRBV9 and J is TRBJ1-2; 7 bases are a match to TRBD1. The CDR3 sequence is 13 residues long. J lost 8 bases, V lost 0 bases, and 4 bases had no gene match. Per the germline V gene, CDR1 is SGDLS and CDR2 is YYNGEE.

The genes are TRBV5-1 and TRBJ2-1; tentative D call: TRBD2 (6 bases). V was shortened by 2 bases and J by 9 bases, with 18 bases between the two germline ends. Germline CDR1 is SGHRS and CDR2 is YFSETQ. The CDR3 consists of 15 residues. The CDR3 sequence is CASSFSAGIVGEQFF. Written as DNA, the CDR3 is TGCGCCAGCAGCTTCTCAGCGGGTATAGTGGGTGAGCAGTTCTTC.

This chain links TRBV28 with TRBJ2-5, with D possibly TRBD2 on 5 matching bases. V was clipped by 4 bases and J by 2 bases, with 11 bases between them. There are 14 residues in the CDR3. The germline CDR1 and CDR2 sequences are MDHEN and SYDVKM. Here the CDR3 DNA reads TGTGCCAGCAGTTCGCGGAGGCCACAAGAGACCCAGTACTTC. Protein: CASSSRRPQETQYF.

This chain connects TRBV5-1 to TRBJ2-3; D unclear. CDR3 size: 12 residues. From germline, CDR1 is SGHRS and CDR2 YFSETQ. V lost 4 bases and J lost 9, with 12 bases in between. CDR3 loop: CASSPLGRTQYF. The CDR3 nucleotides read TGCGCCAGCAGCCCACTCGGTCGAACGCAGTATTTT. Variable domain in full (rest from reference TRBV5-1 and TRBJ2-3): KAGVTQTPRYLIKTRGQQVTLSCSPISGHRSVSWYQQTPGQGLQFLFEYFSETQRNKGNFPGRFSGRQFSNSRSEMNVSTLELGDSALYLCASSPLGRTQYFGPGTRLTVL.

This clone was seen just once. The chain combines TRBV29-1 with TRBJ2-1; 7 bases are shared with TRBD1. The CDR3 has 13 amino acids. The V gene's germline CDR1 is SQVTM and CDR2 ANQGSEA. V dropped 1 base and J dropped 4; count of bases not matched to a gene: 1. The CDR3 bases are TGCAGCGTTGAAGGGACAGGATACAATGAGCAGTTCTTC. Residues: CSVEGTGYNEQFF.

The chain carries TRBV27 and TRBJ1-2; possible D gene TRBD1, 6 bases. This CDR3 region has 14 residues. Trimming took off 5 bases at V and 8 bases at J, with 18 bases between the two ends. Germline V lookup: CDR1 MNHEY, CDR2 SMNVEV (reference sequence). This chain's CDR3 is CASSPGGASRGYTF. For the CDR3, the DNA is TGTGCCAGCAGTCCCGGGGGGGCCTCTAGAGGCTACACCTTC.

The chain uses TRBV7-9 and TRBJ2-7; 7 bases map to TRBD1. Germline V gene sequence: CDR1 SEHNR, CDR2 FQNEAQ (reference sequence). The length of the CDR3 is 14 residues. With 2 bases clipped from V and 7 bases from J, the junction kept 8 bases outside the gene matches. The CDR3, as DNA: TGTGCCAGCAGCTTACTTCAGGGGGTGGGTGAGCAGTACTTC. As protein: CASSLLQGVGEQYF. Full variable domain (outside the CDR3, taken from reference TRBV7-9 and TRBJ2-7): DTGVSQNPRHKITKRGQNVTFRCDPISEHNRLYWYRQTLGQGPEFLTYFQNEAQLEKSRLLSDRFSAERPKGSFSTLEIQRTEQGDSAMYLCASSLLQGVGEQYFGPGTRLTVT.

The genes are TRBV4-1 and TRBJ2-7; D possibly matches TRBD1 or TRBD2 (5 bases each). Germline V gives CDR1 MGHRA, CDR2 YSYEKL. The CDR3 covers 14 residues. V lost 0 bases to trimming and J lost 5 bases, with 11 bases between them. The chain's CDR3 is CASSQEEGIDEQYF. CDR3 bases: TGCGCCAGCAGCCAAGAAGAGGGGATCGACGAGCAGTACTTC.

This rearrangement joins TRBV6-5 to TRBJ1-3; D uncertain. The germline gives CDR1 MNHEY, CDR2 SVGAGI. Between the trimmed V and J ends, which lost 6 bases and 4 bases, there was a span of 10 bases. CDR3 length: 13 amino acids. In DNA, the CDR3 is TGTGCCAGCAGGACCCTAGACGGAAACACCATATATTTT. Residues: CASRTLDGNTIYF.

The chain combines TRBV4-1 with TRBJ1-6, with 7 nucleotides matching TRBD1. The CDR3 is 16 residues long. The J segment lost 10 bases and the V segment lost 4 bases, leaving 13 bases of the junction unmatched. Germline V gives CDR1 MGHRA, CDR2 YSYEKL. The CDR3: CASSPIQGRVGSPLHF. The DNA for the CDR3 is TGCGCCAGCAGCCCGATACAGGGGAGAGTCGGATCACCCCTCCACTTT.

V usage is TRBV28 and J usage is TRBJ2-7, with D tentatively TRBD1 or TRBD2 (7 bases each). The CDR3 contains 14 residues. Trimming cost V 6 bases and J 1 base, with 13 bases left between them. Germline CDR1 is MDHEN and CDR2 is SYDVKM. Here the CDR3 DNA reads TGTGCCAGCAGGAGCGGGACAGCTTCCTACGAGCAGTACTTC. Protein sequence: CASRSGTASYEQYF.

The rearrangement links TRBV12-5 to TRBJ2-5, with 12 nucleotides matching TRBD2. V trimming: 0 bases; J trimming: 4 bases; junction bases outside the gene matches: 3. Germline loops: CDR1 LGHNT, CDR2 FRNRAP. The CDR3 has 16 amino acids. The CDR3, as DNA: TGTGCTAGTGGTTTGGTAACTAGCGGGAGGACAGAGACCCAGTACTTC. Amino acid sequence: CASGLVTSGRTETQYF.

The rearrangement links TRBV6-5 to TRBJ2-5; 12 bases fit TRBD2. The CDR3 runs to 15 residues. The germline gives CDR1 MNHEY, CDR2 SVGAGI. The V and J ends lost 5 bases and 2 bases, in that order; junction bases with no gene match: 3. CDR3 in amino acids: CASSTLAGGQETQYF. The CDR3 DNA is TGTGCCAGCAGTACGCTAGCGGGAGGGCAAGAGACCCAGTACTTC.

The J gene is TRBJ1-4, the V gene TRBV7-2; TRBD1 matches 9 bases. Germline-derived CDR1 and CDR2 are SGHTA and FQGNSA. Trimming removed 2 bases from V and 4 bases from J; junction bases left unmatched: 2. The CDR3 is made up of 15 amino acids. The CDR3 is CASSLMTGGNEKLFF. The DNA of the CDR3 is TGTGCCAGCAGCTTAATGACAGGGGGTAATGAAAAACTGTTTTTT. Filled out from reference TRBV7-2 and TRBJ1-4, the complete variable domain reads GAGVSQSPSNKVTEKGKDVELRCDPISGHTALYWYRQSLGQGLEFLIYFQGNSAPDKSGLPSDRFSAERTGGSVSTLTIQRTQQEDSAVYLCASSLMTGGNEKLFFGSGTQLSVL.